This T cell receptor beta chain was profiled in a study of post-analysis software for immune sequencing data. Unique-molecular-identifier-tagged TCR beta cDNA libraries were used. MiXCR, run by TCRdb on the PCR reads, gives a single entry per CDR3 protein. In the table there are 250,000 to 300,000 distinct CDR3 sequences, 36% of which are singletons. Notes on this clonotype: Its target is not known.

The CDR3 runs 16 residues. The V segment lost 4 bases and the J segment 1 base; nucleotides outside the gene matches: 6. Study-wide findings and caveats: Strong same-batch co-clustering of samples appeared with F measure clustering. Higher frequency in patients than in controls was seen for 5 or 6 TRBV segments, with TRBV5-6, TRBV5-1 and TRBV20-1 among them.

The sequence derives from a girl aged 10-17 years with multiple sclerosis. This chain connects TRBV12-3 or TRBV12-4 to TRBJ2-2, with 7 bases that match TRBD2. Sequenced: blood. CDR3 residues: CASSYGGRGNTGELFF. DNA for the CDR3: TGTGCCAGCAGTTACGGAGGGAGGGGGAACACCGGGGAGCTGTTTTTT.